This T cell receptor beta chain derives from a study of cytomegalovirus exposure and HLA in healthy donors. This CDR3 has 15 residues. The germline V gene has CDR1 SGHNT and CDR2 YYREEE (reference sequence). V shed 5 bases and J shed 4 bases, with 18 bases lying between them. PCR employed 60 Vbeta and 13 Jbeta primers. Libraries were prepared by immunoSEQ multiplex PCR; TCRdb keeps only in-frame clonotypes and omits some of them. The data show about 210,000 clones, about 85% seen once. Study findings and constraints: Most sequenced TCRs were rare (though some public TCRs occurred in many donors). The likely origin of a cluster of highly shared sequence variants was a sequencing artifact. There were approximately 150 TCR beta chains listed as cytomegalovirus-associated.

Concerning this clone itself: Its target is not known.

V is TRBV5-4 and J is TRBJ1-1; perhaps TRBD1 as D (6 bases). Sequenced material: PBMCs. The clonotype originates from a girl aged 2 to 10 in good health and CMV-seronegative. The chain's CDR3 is CASRLQQGEGTEAFF. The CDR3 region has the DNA TGTGCCAGCAGACTCCAACAGGGTGAGGGCACTGAAGCTTTCTTT.